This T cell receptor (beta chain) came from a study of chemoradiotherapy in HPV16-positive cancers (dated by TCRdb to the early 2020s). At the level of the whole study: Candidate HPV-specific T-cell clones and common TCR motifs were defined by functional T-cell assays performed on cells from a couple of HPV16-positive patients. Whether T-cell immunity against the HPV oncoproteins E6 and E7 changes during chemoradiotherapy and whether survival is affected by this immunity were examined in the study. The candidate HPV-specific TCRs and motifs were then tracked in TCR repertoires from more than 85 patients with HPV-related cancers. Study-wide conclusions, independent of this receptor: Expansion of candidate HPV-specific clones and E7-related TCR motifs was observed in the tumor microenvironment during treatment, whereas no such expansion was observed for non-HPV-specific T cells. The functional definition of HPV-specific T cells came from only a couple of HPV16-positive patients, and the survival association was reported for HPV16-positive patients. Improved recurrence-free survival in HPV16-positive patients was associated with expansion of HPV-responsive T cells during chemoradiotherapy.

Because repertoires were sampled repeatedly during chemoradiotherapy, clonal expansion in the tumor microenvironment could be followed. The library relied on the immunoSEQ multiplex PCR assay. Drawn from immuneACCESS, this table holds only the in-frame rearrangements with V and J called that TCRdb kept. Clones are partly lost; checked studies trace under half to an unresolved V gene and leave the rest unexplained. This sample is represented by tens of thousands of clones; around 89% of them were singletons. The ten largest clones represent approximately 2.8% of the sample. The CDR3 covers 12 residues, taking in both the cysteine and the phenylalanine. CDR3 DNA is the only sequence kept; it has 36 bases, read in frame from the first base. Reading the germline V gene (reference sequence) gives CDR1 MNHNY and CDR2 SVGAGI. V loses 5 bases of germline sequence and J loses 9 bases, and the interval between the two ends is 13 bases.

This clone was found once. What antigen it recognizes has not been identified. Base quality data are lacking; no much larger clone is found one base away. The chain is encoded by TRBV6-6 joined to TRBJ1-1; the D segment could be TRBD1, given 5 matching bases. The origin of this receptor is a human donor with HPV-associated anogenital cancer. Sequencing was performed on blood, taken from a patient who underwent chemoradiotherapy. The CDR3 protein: CASSHRTDKAFF. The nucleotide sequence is TGTGCCAGCAGTCACAGGACGGACAAAGCTTTCTTT.